This passage covers 21 T cell receptor beta chains from one sample sequenced in a study of shared clonotypes between healthy human individuals. Profiled with immunoSEQ multiplex PCR; TCRdb holds only in-frame clones, not every one. Among about 2.4 million clones listed, 93% were seen once. The sample taken for sequencing was naive CD4+ T cells from PBMCs. The subset is: CD45RA+ positively selected. These receptors came from a man younger than 30 in good health. Some clones in this sample may be carry-over from other donors' samples.

V and J are TRBV28 and TRBJ1-2, with TRBD1 identical over 7 bases. Germline V gives CDR1 MDHEN, CDR2 SYDVKM. The trim removed 2 bases at V and 4 bases at J, leaving 7 bases unmatched. This CDR3 has 15 residues. The chain's CDR3 is CASSLGTDTPYGYTF. In nucleotides, the CDR3 is TGTGCCAGCAGTTTAGGGACAGACACACCCTATGGCTACACCTTC.

In its sample, this clone was seen a few times. The CDR3 nucleotides are TGTGCCAGCAGTTTGGACAGGGGGAACACTGAAGCTTTCTTT. Protein product: CASSLDRGNTEAFF. The rearrangement joins TRBV6-5 to TRBJ1-1; 9 bases align to TRBD1. Germline values: CDR1 MNHEY, CDR2 SVGAGI. The length of the CDR3 is 14 residues. V dropped 4 bases and J dropped 1; count of bases not matched to a gene: 1.

As regards this clone: Its ends do not fully match the called genes, so a read error is possible. J is TRBJ2-7 and V is TRBV28, with 7 bases matching TRBD1. CDR3 length: 13 amino acids. Germline loops: CDR1 MDHEN, CDR2 SYDVKM. DNA for the CDR3: TGTGCCAGCAGTTTTCACCCGACAGGGAGCACCCACTTC. The encoded protein is CASSFHPTGSTHF.

DNA for the CDR3: TGTGCCAGCTCACCACCATCGGGACACAGCTCTGGGGCCAACGTCCTGACTTTC. Its protein is CASSPPSGHSSGANVLTF. This sequence joins TRBV18 and TRBJ2-6; D might be TRBD1 (6 bases). The CDR3 is 18 residues long. CDR1 is KGHSH, CDR2 LQKENI, per germline. V was clipped by 0 bases and J by 0 bases, with 12 bases between them.

This chain joins TRBV7-9 and TRBJ2-1, with 11 bases aligning to TRBD2. V dropped 3 bases and J dropped 5; count of bases not matched to a gene: 9. This CDR3 is built from 17 residues. Germline lookup yields CDR1 SEHNR and CDR2 FQNEAQ (reference sequence). DNA of the CDR3: TGTGCCAGCAGCTTGGGGACTAGCGGCTATATAGACAATGAGCAGTTCTTC. Its translation: CASSLGTSGYIDNEQFF.

The chain uses TRBV19 and TRBJ2-5; D unclear. This CDR3 contains 13 residues. The V end lost 8 bases, the J end lost 4 bases, and 14 bases lay between the germline ends. Germline-derived CDR1 and CDR2 are LNHDA and SQIVND (reference sequence). The CDR3 loop reads CASAQVRGETQYF. CDR3 nucleotide sequence: TGTGCCAGTGCCCAGGTCCGAGGAGAGACCCAGTACTTC.

The rearrangement links TRBV10-3 to TRBJ2-1; D uncertain. The length of the CDR3 is 14 residues. Germline V gene lookup returns CDR1 ENHRY and CDR2 SYGVKD. V shed 2 bases and J shed 4 bases, with 9 bases lying between them. CDR3 amino acids: CAISESRTYNEQFF. As DNA, the CDR3 is TGTGCCATCAGTGAGAGTCGAACTTACAATGAGCAGTTCTTC.

The chain uses TRBV18 and TRBJ2-2; D might be TRBD2 (5 bases). CDR1 is KGHSH and CDR2 is LQKENI in the germline V gene. The CDR3 is made up of 16 amino acids. V lost 3 bases and J lost 2, with 13 bases in between. The DNA for the CDR3 is TGTGCCAGCTCACCGGCGGACTCATCCAACACCGGGGAGCTGTTTTTT. This encodes CASSPADSSNTGELFF.

This clone was seen once. The V and J genes are TRBV20-1 and TRBJ1-4, with TRBD1 identical over 7 bases. The CDR3 covers 11 residues. Germline loops: CDR1 DFQATT, CDR2 SNEGSKA (reference sequence). The CDR3 region is CSRQQGEKLFF. CDR3 sequence (DNA): TGCAGCCGCCAACAGGGGGAAAAACTGTTTTTT.

Concerning this clone: This sample also contains other DNA sequences that code for the same CDR3. The rearrangement uses TRBV11-2 and TRBJ1-5; D not resolved. Germline CDR1 reads SGHAT; CDR2 reads FQNNGV. V was shortened by 2 bases and J by 4 bases, with 6 bases between the two germline ends. The length of the CDR3 is 13 residues. The CDR3: CASSLRRNQPQHF. The DNA of the CDR3 is TGTGCCAGCAGCTTACGGCGGAATCAGCCCCAGCATTTT.

The CDR3 coding sequence is TGTGCCAGCAGCAAGGGACAGGGCGGCTCGAACACCGGGGAGCTGTTTTTT. This sequence encodes CASSKGQGGSNTGELFF. The V call is TRBV4-2, the J call TRBJ2-2, with 9 bases lining up with TRBD1. The V segment lost 5 bases and the J segment 0 bases; nucleotides outside the gene matches: 7. The CDR3 length is 17 residues. Per germline, CDR1 LGHNA and CDR2 YNFKEQ.

Comment on this clone: The junction differs from germline at one of its ends, possibly a read error. The rearrangement joins TRBV4-2 to TRBJ1-1; D gene unclear. Per the germline V gene, CDR1 is LGHNA and CDR2 is YNFKEQ. The CDR3 is 12 amino acids. The CDR3 spells CASSQAAGPTIF. As DNA, the CDR3 is TGTGCCAGCAGCCAAGCCGCCGGACCGACAATCTTT.

V usage is TRBV6-1 and J usage is TRBJ2-2; D remains unclear. CDR1 MNHNS and CDR2 SASEGT come from the germline V gene. This CDR3 has 13 amino acids. Trimming stripped 8 bases from V and 8 bases from J, with 15 bases between. The CDR3 loop reads CASSTPLVGELFF. The CDR3 nucleotides read TGTGCCAGCTCCACCCCCCTGGTGGGGGAGCTGTTTTTT.

This chain joins TRBV6-5 and TRBJ2-3; TRBD2 aligns across 7 bases. This CDR3 has 14 residues. Germline lookup yields CDR1 MNHEY and CDR2 SVGAGI. The junction had 6 bases not matched to a gene; V was cut back by 4 bases and J by 5 bases. CDR3 sequence: CASSFLAGEDTQYF. The CDR3, as DNA: TGTGCCAGCAGTTTCCTGGCGGGGGAAGATACGCAGTATTTT.

This chain connects TRBV27 to TRBJ2-7, with 9 bases lining up with TRBD1. This CDR3 comprises 18 residues. Germline CDR1 is MNHEY and CDR2 is SMNVEV (reference sequence). The junction had 17 bases not matched to a gene; V was cut back by 2 bases and J by 6 bases. DNA of the CDR3: TGTGCCAGCAGTTTAGGTAACAGGGGGCGTGGGTATCAAGGCGAGCAGTACTTC. As protein: CASSLGNRGRGYQGEQYF.

This chain uses TRBV5-6 with TRBJ2-7; D is uncertain. Trimming stripped 4 bases from V and 2 bases from J, with 19 bases between. Germline CDR1 SGHDT, CDR2 YYEEEE. The CDR3 contains 16 residues. The DNA for the CDR3 is TGTGCCAGCAGCCCGACTCGGGTCGAAGTGCCCTACGAGCAGTACTTC. Its protein is CASSPTRVEVPYEQYF.

The rearrangement links TRBV7-9 to TRBJ2-3; maybe TRBD1 (7 bases). The CDR3 has 14 residues. V dropped 5 bases and J dropped 5 bases, with 14 bases sitting between them. CDR1 and CDR2 (germline): SEHNR, FQNEAQ (reference sequence). The CDR3 protein is CASSPGGSQDTQYF. CDR3 in DNA: TGTGCCAGCAGCCCAGGGGGGAGTCAAGATACGCAGTATTTT.

The chain joins TRBV7-6 to TRBJ2-5; D tentatively fits TRBD1 or TRBD2 (5 bases each). This CDR3 comprises 14 residues. Germline CDR1 and CDR2: SGHVS and FNYEAQ. V shed 5 bases and J shed 9 bases, with 19 bases lying between them. DNA for the CDR3: TGTGCCAGCAGCCCTCGAGGGGACGTGGCGTCCCAGTACTTC. Its translation is CASSPRGDVASQYF.

This clone occurred once. The J gene is TRBJ2-3, the V gene TRBV19; 15 bases fit TRBD2. CDR1 is LNHDA and CDR2 is SQIVND in the germline V gene (reference sequence). This CDR3 comprises 17 residues. V dropped 3 bases and J dropped 6; count of bases not matched to a gene: 7. CDR3 sequence reads: CASSIPGLAGGADTQYF. The CDR3 nucleotides read TGTGCCAGTAGTATCCCGGGACTAGCGGGAGGAGCTGATACGCAGTATTTT.

This clone appeared once. J is TRBJ2-7 and V is TRBV28; 7 nucleotides align to TRBD1. The germline CDR1 and CDR2 sequences are MDHEN and SYDVKM. V was clipped by 3 bases and J by 9 bases; unmatched bases: 5. CDR3 length: 12 amino acids. In DNA, the CDR3 is TGTGCCAGCAGTTTTACAGGGGAGAGGCAGTACTTC. Translation gives CASSFTGERQYF.

This sequence joins TRBV18 and TRBJ2-7; the match to TRBD1 covers 7 bases. The germline CDR1 and CDR2 sequences are KGHSH and LQKENI. The CDR3 runs to 14 residues. V trimming: 1 base; J trimming: 3 bases; junction bases outside the gene matches: 3. CDR3 coding DNA: TGTGCCAGCTCACCACAGACAGGGTACTACGAGCAGTACTTC. Its translation is CASSPQTGYYEQYF.